Each of the 10 T cell receptor beta chains below was sequenced from the same sample in a study of T cell responses to AZD1222 COVID-19 vaccine listed by TCRdb under 2021. Per the publication, the time point label means: about 28 days (+/-7) after the second vaccine dose. The method was the immunoSEQ multiplex PCR assay. Not all clones reach the TCRdb copy of this immuneACCESS table, which keeps in-frame sequences only. Checked studies attribute under half of the gap to unresolved V genes and leave the rest unexplained. A total of fewer than 120,000 clones appear in this sample, about 95% of them only once. 2.9% of the sample is in the top ten clones. The starting material was peripheral blood, obtained 28 days after the second AZD1222 dose. The source of these receptors is an adult who received the AZD1222 COVID-19 vaccine.

The V call is TRBV27, the J call TRBJ1-2; possible D gene TRBD1, 6 bases. Trimming removed 1 base at V and 4 bases at J, with 16 bases between. Germline values: CDR1 MNHEY, CDR2 SMNVEV (reference sequence). The CDR3 has 16 residues. The CDR3 sequence: CASSLFGARGSYGYTF. CDR3 DNA sequence: TGTGCCAGCAGTTTATTTGGGGCCAGGGGTTCCTATGGCTACACCTTC.

This clone was counted a few times. The V and J genes are TRBV4-1 and TRBJ1-6; the D gene is possibly TRBD1 (5 bases). The CDR3 runs 14 residues. Germline lookup yields CDR1 MGHRA and CDR2 YSYEKL. The V and J ends lost 1 base and 10 bases respectively, with 11 bases between them. CDR3 DNA: TGCGCCAGCAGCCAAGGTCACGAGGGGTCACCCCTCCACTTT. This encodes CASSQGHEGSPLHF.

This clone was seen only once. V usage is TRBV5-6 and J usage is TRBJ2-7; the D gene is possibly TRBD2 (5 bases). The V gene's germline CDR1 is SGHDT and CDR2 YYEEEE. The CDR3 consists of 11 residues. The V end was cut by 6 bases, the J end by 6 bases, with 10 bases between. Here the CDR3 reads CASIRAGEQYF. DNA for the CDR3: TGTGCCAGCATACGTGCGGGCGAGCAGTACTTC.

The V call is TRBV29-1, the J call TRBJ1-1; D gene unclear. CDR1 is SQVTM, CDR2 ANQGSEA, per germline. Trimming took off 7 bases at V and 0 bases at J, with 18 bases between the two ends. The CDR3 extends over 15 amino acids. This CDR3 reads CSAPRSSQMNTEAFF. CDR3 DNA sequence: TGCAGCGCGCCCCGTTCCAGCCAGATGAACACTGAAGCTTTCTTT.

The V and J genes are TRBV4-2 and TRBJ2-1; 9 bases line up with TRBD2. With V trimmed by 0 bases and J by 1 base, 7 bases remained unmatched. CDR1 and CDR2 (germline): LGHNA, YNFKEQ. CDR3 length equals 18 residues. DNA for the CDR3: TGTGCCAGCAGCCAAGACTTGAGAGCGGGGGGATCCTACAATGAGCAGTTCTTC. Amino acid sequence: CASSQDLRAGGSYNEQFF.

In its sample, this clone was seen once. V gene TRBV27 combines with J gene TRBJ1-1, with a weak D call TRBD1 (5 bases). The germline CDR1 and CDR2 sequences are MNHEY and SMNVEV (reference sequence). Trimming took off 3 bases at V and 1 base at J, with 9 bases between the two ends. This CDR3 comprises 14 residues. CDR3 sequence: CASSLLGGNTEAFF. In DNA form, the CDR3 reads TGTGCCAGCAGTTTGTTGGGGGGGAACACTGAAGCTTTCTTT.

The V call is TRBV7-9, the J call TRBJ1-3; D ambiguous. The germline V gene encodes CDR1 SEHNR and CDR2 FQNEAQ (reference sequence). The CDR3 loop spans 15 amino acids. V lost 4 bases and J 0 bases, leaving 10 bases between the germline ends. The CDR3 sequence is CASSSTQNSGNTIYF. The CDR3 region has the DNA TGTGCCAGCAGCTCAACACAGAACTCTGGAAACACCATATATTTT.

The rearrangement links TRBV3-1 (or the pseudogene TRBV3-2) to TRBJ1-2; the D gene is possibly TRBD1 (5 bases). The germline CDR1 and CDR2 sequences are LGHDT and YNNKEL (reference sequence). V gave up 1 base and J gave up 2 bases, with 14 bases separating them. CDR3 length: 16 residues. The CDR3 region has the DNA TGTGCCAGCAGCCAAGGACAGCGAGGGCTAAACTATGGCTACACCTTC. Its protein product is CASSQGQRGLNYGYTF.

The CDR3 DNA sequence: TGTGCCAGCAGTGACTCCGACGGGGGAGAGCAGTTCTTC. It specifies CASSDSDGGEQFF. This chain links TRBV6-4 with TRBJ2-1, with a tentative D call TRBD2 (6 bases). Trimming cost V 0 bases and J 10 bases, with 10 bases left between them. CDR1 and CDR2 (germline): MRHNA, SNTAGT. The CDR3 is 13 amino acids.

V is TRBV9 and J is TRBJ1-5, with TRBD1 identical over 9 bases. This CDR3 has 15 residues. CDR1 and CDR2 (germline): SGDLS, YYNGEE. Trimming at V came to 4 bases and at J to 5 bases, leaving 7 bases not matched to a gene. The CDR3 is CASSLGQGIDQPQHF. In DNA, the CDR3 is TGTGCCAGCAGCTTGGGACAGGGTATAGATCAGCCCCAGCATTTT.